This TCR beta chain was captured by sequencing in a study of CD4 T cells in relation to SARS-CoV-2 and coronaviruses. The wider study: TCR beta CDR3s were sequenced after approximately ten-day antigen culture of PBMCs. Crossreactive spike epitopes shared across donors were mapped to their HLA restriction.

Sequencing used immunoSEQ multiplex PCR; TCRdb keeps in-frame clones, though not all of them. The sample includes more than 35,000 clones, roughly 80% seen only once; the top ten take around 21%. To note about this clone: Its specificity is not known.

V was trimmed by 1 base and J by 5 bases, leaving 12 bases between them. Germline V CDR1 and CDR2: SGDLS, YYNGEE. This CDR3 contains 15 residues. The chain recombines TRBV9 with TRBJ2-2; TRBD2 is a possible D gene (6 bases). The TCR sequence derives from an adult with COVID-19. Sequencing was done on a sample of memory CD4+ T cells from PBMCs, cultured in vitro. CDR3 region: CASSVRGLGTGELFF. In DNA, the CDR3 is TGTGCCAGCAGCGTAAGGGGACTGGGGACCGGGGAGCTGTTTTTT.